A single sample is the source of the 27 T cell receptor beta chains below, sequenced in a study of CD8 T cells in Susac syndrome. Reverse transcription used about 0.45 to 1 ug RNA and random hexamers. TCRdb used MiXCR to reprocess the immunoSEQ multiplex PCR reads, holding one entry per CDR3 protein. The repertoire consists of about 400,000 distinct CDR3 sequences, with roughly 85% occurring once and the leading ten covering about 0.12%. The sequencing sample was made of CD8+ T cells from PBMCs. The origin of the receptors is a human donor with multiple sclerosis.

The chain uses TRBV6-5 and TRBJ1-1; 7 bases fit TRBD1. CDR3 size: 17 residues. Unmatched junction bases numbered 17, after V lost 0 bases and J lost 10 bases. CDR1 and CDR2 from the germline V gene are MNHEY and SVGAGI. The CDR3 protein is CASSYSILGLNRGVAFF. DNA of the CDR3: TGTGCCAGCAGTTACTCGATTTTGGGTCTGAACAGGGGCGTAGCTTTCTTT.

The CDR3 sequence: CASRIRGLQPQHF. DNA of the CDR3: TGTGCCAGCAGGATTCGGGGTTTACAGCCCCAGCATTTT. The J gene is TRBJ1-5, the V gene TRBV28, with D unresolved. The V gene lost 6 bases and the J gene lost 7 bases, with 13 bases spanning the gap. The CDR3 contains 13 residues. CDR1 and CDR2 from the germline V gene are MDHEN and SYDVKM.

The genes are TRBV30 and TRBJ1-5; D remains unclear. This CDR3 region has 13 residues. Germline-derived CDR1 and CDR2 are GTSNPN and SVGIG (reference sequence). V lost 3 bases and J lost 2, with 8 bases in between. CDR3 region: CAWSSMGNQPQHF. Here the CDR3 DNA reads TGTGCCTGGAGCAGTATGGGCAATCAGCCCCAGCATTTT.

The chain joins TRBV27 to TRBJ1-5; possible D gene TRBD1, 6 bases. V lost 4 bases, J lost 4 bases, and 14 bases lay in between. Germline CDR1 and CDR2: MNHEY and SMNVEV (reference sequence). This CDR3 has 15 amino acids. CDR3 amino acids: CASSSRTARNQPQHF. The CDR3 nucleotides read TGTGCCAGCAGTTCGAGGACAGCTAGAAATCAGCCCCAGCATTTT.

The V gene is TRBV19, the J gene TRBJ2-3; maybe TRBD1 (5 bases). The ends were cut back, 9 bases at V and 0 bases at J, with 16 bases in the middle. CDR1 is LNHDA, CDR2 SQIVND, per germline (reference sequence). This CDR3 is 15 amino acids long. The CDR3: CASLRTPLSTDTQYF. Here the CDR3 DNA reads TGTGCCAGCCTCCGGACACCCTTAAGCACAGATACGCAGTATTTT.

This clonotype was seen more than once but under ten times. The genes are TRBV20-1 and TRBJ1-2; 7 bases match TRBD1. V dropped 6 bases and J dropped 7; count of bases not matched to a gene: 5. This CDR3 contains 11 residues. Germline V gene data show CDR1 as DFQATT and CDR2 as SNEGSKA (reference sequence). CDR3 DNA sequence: TGCAGTGCCGAGACAGGGCTTGGCTACACCTTC. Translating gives CSAETGLGYTF.

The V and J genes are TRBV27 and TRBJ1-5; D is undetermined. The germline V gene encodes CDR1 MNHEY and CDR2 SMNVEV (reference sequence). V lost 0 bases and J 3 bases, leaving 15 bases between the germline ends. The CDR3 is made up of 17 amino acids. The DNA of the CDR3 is TGTGCCAGCAGTTTATCAGCACTTTCTGAGACCAATCAGCCCCAGCATTTT. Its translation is CASSLSALSETNQPQHF.

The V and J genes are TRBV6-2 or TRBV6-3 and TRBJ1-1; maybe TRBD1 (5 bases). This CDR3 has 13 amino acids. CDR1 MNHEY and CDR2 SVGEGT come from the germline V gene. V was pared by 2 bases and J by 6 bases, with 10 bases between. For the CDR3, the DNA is TGTGCCAGCAGTTACACGGGCAGGGCTGAAGCTTTCTTT. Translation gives CASSYTGRAEAFF.

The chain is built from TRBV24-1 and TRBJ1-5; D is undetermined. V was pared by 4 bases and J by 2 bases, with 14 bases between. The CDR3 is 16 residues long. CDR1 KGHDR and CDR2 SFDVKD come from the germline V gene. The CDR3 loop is CATSEPPFAGNQPQHF. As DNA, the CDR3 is TGTGCCACCAGTGAGCCACCTTTTGCCGGCAATCAGCCCCAGCATTTT.

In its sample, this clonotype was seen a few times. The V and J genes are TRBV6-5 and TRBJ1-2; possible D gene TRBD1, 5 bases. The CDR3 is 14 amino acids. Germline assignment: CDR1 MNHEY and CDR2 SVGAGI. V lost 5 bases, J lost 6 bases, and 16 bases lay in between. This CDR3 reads CASSLPRGRNGYTF. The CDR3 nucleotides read TGTGCCAGCAGTCTACCGAGGGGAAGGAATGGCTACACCTTC.

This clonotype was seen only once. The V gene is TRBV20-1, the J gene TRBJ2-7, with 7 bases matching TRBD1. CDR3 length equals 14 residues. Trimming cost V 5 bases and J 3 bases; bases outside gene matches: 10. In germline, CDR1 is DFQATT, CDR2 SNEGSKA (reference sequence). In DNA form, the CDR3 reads TGCAGTGCTCAGGGGCCAGGGGGATTCTACGAGCAGTACTTC. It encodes CSAQGPGGFYEQYF.

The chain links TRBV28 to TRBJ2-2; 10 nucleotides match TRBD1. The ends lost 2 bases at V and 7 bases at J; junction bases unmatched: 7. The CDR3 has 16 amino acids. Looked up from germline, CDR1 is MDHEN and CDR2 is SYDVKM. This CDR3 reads CASSLRDRGIGGELFF. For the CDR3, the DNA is TGTGCCAGCAGTTTAAGGGACAGGGGAATAGGCGGGGAGCTGTTTTTT. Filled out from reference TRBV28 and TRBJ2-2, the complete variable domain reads DVKVTQSSRYLVKRTGEKVFLECVQDMDHENMFWYRQDPGLGLRLIYFSYDVKMKEKGDIPEGYSVSREKKERFSLILESASTNQTSMYLCASSLRDRGIGGELFFGEGSRLTVL.

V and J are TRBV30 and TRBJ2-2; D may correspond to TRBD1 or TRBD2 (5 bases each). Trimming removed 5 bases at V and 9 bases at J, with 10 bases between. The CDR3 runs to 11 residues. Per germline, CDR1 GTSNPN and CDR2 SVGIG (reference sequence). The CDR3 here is CAWFRGRELFF. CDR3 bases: TGTGCCTGGTTCCGGGGCCGGGAGCTGTTTTTT.

The chain's CDR3 is CSARAGLELNEQFF. The DNA for the CDR3 is TGCAGTGCTAGAGCAGGACTAGAGCTGAATGAGCAGTTCTTC. V gene TRBV20-1 combines with J gene TRBJ2-1; TRBD2 aligns across 7 bases. This CDR3 contains 14 residues. With V trimmed by 1 base and J by 7 bases, 7 bases remained unmatched. The germline gives CDR1 DFQATT, CDR2 SNEGSKA (reference sequence).

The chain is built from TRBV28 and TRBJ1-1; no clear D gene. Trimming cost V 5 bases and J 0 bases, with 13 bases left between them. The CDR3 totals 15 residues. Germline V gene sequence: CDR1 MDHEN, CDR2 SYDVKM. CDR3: CASSPRTHMNTEAFF. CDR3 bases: TGTGCCAGCAGTCCTAGAACCCACATGAACACTGAAGCTTTCTTT.

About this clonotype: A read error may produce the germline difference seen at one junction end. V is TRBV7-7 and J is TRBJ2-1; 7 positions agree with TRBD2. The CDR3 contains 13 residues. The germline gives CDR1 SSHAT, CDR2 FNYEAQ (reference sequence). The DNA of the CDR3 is TGTGCTAGCAGCGGGGTTGGGAACAATGAGCAGTTCTTC. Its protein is CASSGVGNNEQFF. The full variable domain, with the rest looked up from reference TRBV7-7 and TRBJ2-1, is GAGVSQSPRYKVTKRGQDVTLRCDPISSHATLYWYQQALGQGPEFLTYFNYEAQPDKSGLPSDRFSAERPEGSISTLTIQRTEQRDSAMYRCASSGVGNNEQFFGPGTRLTVL.

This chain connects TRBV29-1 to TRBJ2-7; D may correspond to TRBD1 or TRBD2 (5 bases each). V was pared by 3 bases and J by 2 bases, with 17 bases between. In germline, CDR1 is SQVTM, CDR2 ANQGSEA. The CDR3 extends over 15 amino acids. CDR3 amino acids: CSVEGDGPEPYEQYF. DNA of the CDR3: TGCAGCGTTGAGGGGGACGGGCCAGAACCCTACGAGCAGTACTTC.

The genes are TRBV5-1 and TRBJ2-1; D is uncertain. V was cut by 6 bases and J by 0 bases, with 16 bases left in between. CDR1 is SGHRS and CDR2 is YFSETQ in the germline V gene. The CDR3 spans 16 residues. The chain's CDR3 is CASMIGQTSSYNEQFF. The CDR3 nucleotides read TGCGCCAGCATGATCGGGCAAACAAGCTCCTACAATGAGCAGTTCTTC.

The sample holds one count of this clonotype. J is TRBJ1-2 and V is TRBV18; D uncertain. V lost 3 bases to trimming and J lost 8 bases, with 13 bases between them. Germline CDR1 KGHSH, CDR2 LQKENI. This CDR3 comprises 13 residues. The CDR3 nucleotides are TGTGCCAGCTCACCTGGGGAGCCTATCGGCTACACCTTC. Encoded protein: CASSPGEPIGYTF.

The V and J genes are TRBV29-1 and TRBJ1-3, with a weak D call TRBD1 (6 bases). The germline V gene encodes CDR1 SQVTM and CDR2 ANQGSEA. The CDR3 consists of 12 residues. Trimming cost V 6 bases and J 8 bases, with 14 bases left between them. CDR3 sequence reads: CSVEQGEDTIYF. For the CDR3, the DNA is TGCAGCGTCGAACAGGGTGAGGACACCATATATTTT. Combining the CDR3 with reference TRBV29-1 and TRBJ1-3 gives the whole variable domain SAVISQKPSRDICQRGTSLTIQCQVDSQVTMMFWYRQQPGQSLTLIATANQGSEATYESGFVIDKFPISRPNLTFSTLTVSNMSPEDSSIYLCSVEQGEDTIYFGEGSWLTVV.

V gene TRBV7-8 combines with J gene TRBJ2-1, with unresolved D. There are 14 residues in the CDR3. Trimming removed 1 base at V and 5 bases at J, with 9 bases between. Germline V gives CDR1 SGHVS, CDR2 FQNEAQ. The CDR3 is CASSLDWFDNEQFF. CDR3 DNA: TGTGCCAGCAGCTTAGATTGGTTCGACAATGAGCAGTTCTTC. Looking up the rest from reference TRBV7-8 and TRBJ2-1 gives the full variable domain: GAGVSQSPRYKVAKRGQDVALRCDPISGHVSLFWYQQALGQGPEFLTYFQNEAQLDKSGLPSDRFFAERPEGSVSTLKIQRTQQEDSAVYLCASSLDWFDNEQFFGPGTRLTVL.

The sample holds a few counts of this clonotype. The CDR3 nucleotides read TGTGCCAGCAGCTTAAGCGGGATGAACACTGAAGCTTTCTTT. Its protein product is CASSLSGMNTEAFF. V usage is TRBV27 and J usage is TRBJ1-1; D gene unclear. The germline gives CDR1 MNHEY, CDR2 SMNVEV (reference sequence). Deletions cut 6 bases from V and 0 bases from J, with 11 bases between. The CDR3 extends over 14 amino acids.

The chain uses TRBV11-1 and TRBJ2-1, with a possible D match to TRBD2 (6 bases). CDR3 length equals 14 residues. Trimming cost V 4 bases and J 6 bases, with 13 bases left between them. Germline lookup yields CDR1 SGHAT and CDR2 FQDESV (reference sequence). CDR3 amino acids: CASSSTTSFNEQFF. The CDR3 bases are TGTGCCAGCAGCTCTACGACTAGTTTCAATGAGCAGTTCTTC.

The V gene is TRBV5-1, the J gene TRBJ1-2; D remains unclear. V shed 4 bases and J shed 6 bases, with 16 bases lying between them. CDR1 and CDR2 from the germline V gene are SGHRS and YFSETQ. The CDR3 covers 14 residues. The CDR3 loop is CASSPESGSNGYTF. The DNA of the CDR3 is TGCGCCAGCAGCCCCGAAAGCGGTTCCAATGGCTACACCTTC. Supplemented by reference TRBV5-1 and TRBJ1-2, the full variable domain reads KAGVTQTPRYLIKTRGQQVTLSCSPISGHRSVSWYQQTPGQGLQFLFEYFSETQRNKGNFPGRFSGRQFSNSRSEMNVSTLELGDSALYLCASSPESGSNGYTFGSGTRLTVV.

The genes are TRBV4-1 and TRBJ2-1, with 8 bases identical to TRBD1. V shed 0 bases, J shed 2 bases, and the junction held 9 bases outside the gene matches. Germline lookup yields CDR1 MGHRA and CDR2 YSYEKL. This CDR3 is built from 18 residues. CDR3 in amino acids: CASSQDLGQGGPYNEQFF. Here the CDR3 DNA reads TGCGCCAGCAGCCAAGATCTTGGACAGGGAGGTCCCTACAATGAGCAGTTCTTC.

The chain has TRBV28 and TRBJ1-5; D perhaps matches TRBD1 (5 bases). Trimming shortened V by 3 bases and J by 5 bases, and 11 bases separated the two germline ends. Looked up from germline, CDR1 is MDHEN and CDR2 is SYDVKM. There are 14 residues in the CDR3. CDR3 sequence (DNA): TGTGCCAGCAGTTTTATCAGGGACTATCAGCCCCAGCATTTT. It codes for CASSFIRDYQPQHF.

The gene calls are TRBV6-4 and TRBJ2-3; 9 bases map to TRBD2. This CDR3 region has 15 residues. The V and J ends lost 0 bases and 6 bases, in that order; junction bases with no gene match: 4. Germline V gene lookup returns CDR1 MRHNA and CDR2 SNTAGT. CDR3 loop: CASSDSASGVDTQYF. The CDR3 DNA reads TGTGCCAGCAGTGACTCCGCTAGCGGGGTGGATACGCAGTATTTT.